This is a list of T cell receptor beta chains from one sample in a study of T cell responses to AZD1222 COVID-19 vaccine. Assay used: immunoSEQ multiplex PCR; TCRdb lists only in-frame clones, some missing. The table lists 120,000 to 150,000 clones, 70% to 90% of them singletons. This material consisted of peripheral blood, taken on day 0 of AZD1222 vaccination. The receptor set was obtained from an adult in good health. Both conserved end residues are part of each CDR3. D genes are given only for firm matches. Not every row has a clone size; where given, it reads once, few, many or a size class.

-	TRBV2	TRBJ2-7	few	CASSDGFSWTYEQYF	TGTGCCAGCAGTGATGGGTTCAGCTGGACCTACGAGCAGTACTTC
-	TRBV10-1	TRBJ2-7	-	CASRDLPGTKGEQYF	TGCGCCAGCAGGGACCTCCCCGGGACAAAAGGCGAGCAGTACTTC
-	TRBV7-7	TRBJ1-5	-	CASSLAGSQDQPQHF	TGTGCTAGCAGCTTAGCGGGGAGTCAAGATCAGCCCCAGCATTTT
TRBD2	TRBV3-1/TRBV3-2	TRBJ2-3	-	CASSQSVGGGTDTQYF	TGTGCCAGCAGCCAATCTGTGGGGGGGGGCACAGATACGCAGTATTTT
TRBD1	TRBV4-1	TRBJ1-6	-	CASSQTGGPGNSPLHF	TGCGCCAGCAGCCAGACAGGGGGCCCGGGGAATTCACCCCTCCACTTT
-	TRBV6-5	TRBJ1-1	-	CASSYSSRLNTEAFF	TGTGCCAGCAGTTACTCGTCACGGTTGAACACTGAAGCTTTCTTT
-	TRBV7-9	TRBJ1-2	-	CASSLGAGDYGYTF	TGTGCCAGCAGCTTAGGGGCAGGAGACTATGGCTACACCTTC
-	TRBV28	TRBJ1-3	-	CASGGRTALAYRTIYF	TGTGCCAGCGGCGGGCGGACCGCATTGGCCTATAGGACCATATATTTT
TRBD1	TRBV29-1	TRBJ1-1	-	CSVEEGLTGAEAFF	TGCAGCGTTGAAGAGGGGTTAACAGGGGCTGAAGCTTTCTTT
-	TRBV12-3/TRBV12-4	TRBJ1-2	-	CASSSEIRYGYTF	TGTGCCAGCAGTTCTGAGATTCGCTATGGCTACACCTTC
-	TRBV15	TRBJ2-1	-	CATSRDLGEQFF	TGTGCCACCAGCAGAGATCTAGGTGAGCAGTTCTTC
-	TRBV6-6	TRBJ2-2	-	CASSYSSDTGELFF	TGTGCCAGCAGTTACTCCTCCGACACCGGGGAGCTGTTTTTT
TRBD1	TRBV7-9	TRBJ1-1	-	CASSFDRANTEAFF	TGTGCCAGCAGTTTTGACAGGGCGAACACTGAAGCTTTCTTT
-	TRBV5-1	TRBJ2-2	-	CASSLSPANTGELFF	TGCGCCAGCAGCTTAAGTCCGGCGAACACCGGGGAGCTGTTTTTT
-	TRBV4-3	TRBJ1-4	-	CASSPEQGHTNEKLFF	TGCGCCAGCAGCCCCGAACAGGGACATACTAATGAAAAACTGTTTTTT
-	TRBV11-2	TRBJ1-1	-	CASSLKQGNTEAFF	TGTGCCAGCAGCTTAAAACAGGGGAACACTGAAGCTTTCTTT
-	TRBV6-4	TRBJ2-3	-	CASSDQGTDTQYF	TGTGCCAGCAGTGACCAGGGGACAGATACGCAGTATTTT
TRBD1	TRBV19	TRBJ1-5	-	CASSTHPGGSQPQHF	TGTGCCAGTAGTACCCACCCAGGGGGCAGTCAGCCCCAGCATTTT
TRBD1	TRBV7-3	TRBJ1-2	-	CASSLDRGGSGYTF	TGTGCCAGCAGCTTAGACAGGGGTGGAAGTGGCTACACCTTC
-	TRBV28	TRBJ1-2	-	CASTGGNNYGYTF	TGTGCCAGCACCGGGGGGAATAACTATGGCTACACCTTC
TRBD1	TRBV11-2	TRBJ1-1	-	CASSLRAGGQGFTEAFF	TGTGCCAGCAGCCTCCGGGCAGGGGGACAGGGGTTCACTGAAGCTTTCTTT
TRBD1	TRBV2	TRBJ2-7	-	CASGGQGAAYEQYF	TGTGCCAGCGGGGGACAGGGGGCCGCCTACGAGCAGTACTTC
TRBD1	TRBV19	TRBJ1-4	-	CASSRDRGANEKLFF	TGTGCCAGTAGCAGAGACAGGGGCGCTAATGAAAAACTGTTTTTT
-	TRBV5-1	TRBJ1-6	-	CASSLSTVANSPLHF	TGCGCCAGCAGCCTTTCGACAGTAGCTAATTCACCCCTCCACTTT
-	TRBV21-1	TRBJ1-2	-	CASSERHRWGYYGYTF	TGTGCCAGCAGCGAAAGACACAGGTGGGGGTACTATGGCTACACCTTC
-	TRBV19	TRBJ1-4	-	CASSIRGTRREKLFF	TGTGCCAGTAGTATACGCGGGACAAGAAGGGAAAAACTGTTTTTT
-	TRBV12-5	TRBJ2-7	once	CASGLVGLTDKRYEQYF	TGTGCTAGTGGTTTGGTAGGTCTAACGGACAAACGGTACGAGCAGTACTTC
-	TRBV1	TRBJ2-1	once	CTSSQVGTGGSYNEQFF	TGCACCAGCAGCCAAGTGGGGACAGGGGGATCCTACAATGAGCAGTTCTTC
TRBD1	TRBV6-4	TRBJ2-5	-	CASRIQGARETQYF	TGTGCCAGCAGGATCCAGGGGGCGCGGGAGACCCAGTACTTC
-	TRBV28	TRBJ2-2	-	CASSLAGGYTGELFF	TGTGCCAGCAGTTTGGCAGGAGGGTACACCGGGGAGCTGTTTTTT
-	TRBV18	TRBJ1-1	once	CASSPPGVLEAFF	TGTGCCAGCTCACCACCGGGCGTACTTGAAGCTTTCTTT
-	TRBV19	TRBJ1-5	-	CASSIEPPGVDGNQPQHF	TGTGCCAGTAGTATAGAACCTCCGGGGGTCGACGGCAATCAGCCCCAGCATTTT
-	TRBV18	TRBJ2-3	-	CASSPLPSPPSTDTQYF	TGTGCCAGCTCACCCCTGCCTAGCCCCCCTAGCACAGATACGCAGTATTTT